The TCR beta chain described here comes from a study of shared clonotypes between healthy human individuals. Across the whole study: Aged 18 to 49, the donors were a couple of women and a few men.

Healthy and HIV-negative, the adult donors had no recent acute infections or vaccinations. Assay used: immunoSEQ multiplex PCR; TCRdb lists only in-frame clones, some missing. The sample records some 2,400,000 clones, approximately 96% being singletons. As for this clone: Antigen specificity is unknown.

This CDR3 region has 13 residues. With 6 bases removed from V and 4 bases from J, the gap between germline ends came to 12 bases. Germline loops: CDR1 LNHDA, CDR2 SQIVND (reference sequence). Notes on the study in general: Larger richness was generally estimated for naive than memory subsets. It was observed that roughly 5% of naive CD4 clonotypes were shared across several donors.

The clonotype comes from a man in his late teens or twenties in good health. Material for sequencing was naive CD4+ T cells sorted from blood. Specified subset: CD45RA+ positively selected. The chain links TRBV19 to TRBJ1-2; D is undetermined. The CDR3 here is CASSQTGSYGYTF. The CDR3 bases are TGTGCCAGTAGCCAGACGGGAAGCTATGGCTACACCTTC.